This passage covers 3 T cell receptor beta chains from one sample sequenced in a study of OX40 agonist ivuxolimab in advanced cancers. The library was made by the immunoSEQ multiplex PCR assay. The table was pulled from immuneACCESS by TCRdb, which kept in-frame rearrangements only. Such tables lose some clones; where checked, under half of the loss comes from unresolved V genes, and the rest has no known cause. This sample lists 30,000 to 40,000 clones; more than 60% were detected once. The ten largest clones take up around 13% of the sample. Here the sequenced sample was CD4+ or CD8+ T cells sorted from blood, taken in a trial of the OX40 agonist ivuxolimab. The receptors originated from an adult with an advanced solid tumor such as melanoma, head and neck, liver or kidney cancer.

The chain has TRBV13 and TRBJ1-1, with 7 bases aligning to TRBD1. Germline V lookup: CDR1 PRHDT, CDR2 FYEKMQ (reference sequence). This CDR3 is 13 amino acids long. The junction had 3 bases not matched to a gene; V was cut back by 5 bases and J by 3 bases. CDR3 in amino acids: CASSQTGDTEAFF. The CDR3 region has the DNA TGTGCCAGCAGCCAAACAGGGGACACTGAAGCTTTCTTT. Using reference TRBV13 and TRBJ1-1 for the parts outside the CDR3, the full variable domain is AAGVIQSPRHLIKEKRETATLKCYPIPRHDTVYWYQQGPGQDPQFLISFYEKMQSDKGSIPDRFSAQQFSDYHSELNMSSLELGDSALYFCASSQTGDTEAFFGQGTRLTVV.

This clone has just a few counts. The V and J genes are TRBV27 and TRBJ2-1; TRBD1 matches at 8 bases. Trimming took 1 base from V and 6 from J; bases not matched to a gene: 5. This CDR3 comprises 15 residues. Germline assignment: CDR1 MNHEY and CDR2 SMNVEV (reference sequence). CDR3 sequence: CASSLFFGTGNEQFF. CDR3 in DNA: TGTGCCAGCAGTTTATTTTTCGGGACAGGCAATGAGCAGTTCTTC.

The table lists this clone with a few counts. The rearrangement joins TRBV10-1 to TRBJ1-1, with D possibly being TRBD1 (6 bases). The CDR3 totals 13 residues. Per the germline V gene, CDR1 is WNHNN and CDR2 is SYGVQD (reference sequence). Trimming pared 6 bases from V and 11 bases from J, leaving 19 bases between. Here the CDR3 DNA reads TGCGCCAGCAGCTCTTCAGGGGAGGGAAAGGCTTTCTTT. This sequence encodes CASSSSGEGKAFF.